A selection of T cell receptor beta chains follows, all from one sample in a study of T cell repertoires in cytomegalovirus infection. TCRdb itself ran the reads through MiXCR, one entry per CDR3 protein. Of 150,000 to 200,000 distinct CDR3 sequences listed, about a fifth are singletons. Their recognized antigens are unknown. The specimen was CD8+ T cells from cultured PBMCs, collected from culture after CMV antigen stimulation. These receptors came from a human donor in good health (CMV status not recorded). Some clones in this sample may be carry-over from other donors' samples. The CDR3 runs from the conserved cysteine through the conserved F or W. A D gene is named only where the DNA matches it firmly. Size is stated for part of the rows, as once, few or many counts, or as a class when the clone is expanded.

d_gene: -; v_gene: TRBV10-3; j_gene: TRBJ1-2; abundance: -; CDR3nt: TGTGCCATCAATGTCGGGGGCCGGGATGGCTACACCTTC; CDR3aa: CAINVGGRDGYTF
d_gene: -; v_gene: TRBV19; j_gene: TRBJ1-6; abundance: few; CDR3nt: TGTGCCAGTAGTCAGGAGGGGACCCTCCACTTT; CDR3aa: CASSQEGTLHF
d_gene: -; v_gene: TRBV7-2; j_gene: TRBJ1-6; abundance: -; CDR3nt: TGTGCCAGCAGCTTATGGGAGGGCGCCGATAATTCACCCCTCCACTTT; CDR3aa: CASSLWEGADNSPLHF
d_gene: TRBD1; v_gene: TRBV7-8; j_gene: TRBJ2-1; abundance: -; CDR3nt: TGTGCCAGCAGCTTAGAAGACAGGGGGTCGAATGAGCAGTTCTTC; CDR3aa: CASSLEDRGSNEQFF
d_gene: -; v_gene: TRBV7-9; j_gene: TRBJ1-2; abundance: -; CDR3nt: TGTGCCAGCAGCCCAATTGTTCGGGTCGTAGGCTATGGCTACACCTTC; CDR3aa: CASSPIVRVVGYGYTF
d_gene: TRBD2; v_gene: TRBV7-8; j_gene: TRBJ2-1; abundance: -; CDR3nt: TGTGCCAGCAGCTTACGGGGGGGCCAGGAGCAGTTCTTC; CDR3aa: CASSLRGGQEQFF
d_gene: -; v_gene: TRBV6-1; j_gene: TRBJ1-1; abundance: -; CDR3nt: TGTGCCAGCAGTGAAAGGCAGGGTGTGAACACTGAAGCTTTCTTT; CDR3aa: CASSERQGVNTEAFF
d_gene: -; v_gene: TRBV4-3; j_gene: TRBJ2-7; abundance: -; CDR3nt: TGCGCCAGCAGCCAAGATGGTAGGGCGGAGGGCCTCTCCTACGAGCAGTACTTC; CDR3aa: CASSQDGRAEGLSYEQYF
d_gene: TRBD1; v_gene: TRBV28; j_gene: TRBJ1-2; abundance: -; CDR3nt: TGTGCCAGCAGCAACCCTGGGGACAGGGTAATCTATGGCTACACCTTC; CDR3aa: CASSNPGDRVIYGYTF
d_gene: -; v_gene: TRBV4-2; j_gene: TRBJ1-1; abundance: -; CDR3nt: TGTGCCAGCAGCCAAGCAGGGACGAACACTGAAGCTTTCTTT; CDR3aa: CASSQAGTNTEAFF
d_gene: TRBD1; v_gene: TRBV7-9; j_gene: TRBJ1-6; abundance: few; CDR3nt: TGTGCCAGCAGCCCGTTGGCCGGGACAGAAAATTCACCCCTCCACTTT; CDR3aa: CASSPLAGTENSPLHF
d_gene: -; v_gene: TRBV5-6; j_gene: TRBJ1-2; abundance: few; CDR3nt: TGTGCCAGCACCCCGGCCTCAATTTTCTATGGCTACACCTTC; CDR3aa: CASTPASIFYGYTF
d_gene: -; v_gene: TRBV7-8; j_gene: TRBJ1-1; abundance: few; CDR3nt: TGTGCCTGCGGTGGGCAGGGAGGTACTGAAGCTTTCTTT; CDR3aa: CACGGQGGTEAFF
d_gene: -; v_gene: TRBV6-8; j_gene: TRBJ2-7; abundance: -; CDR3nt: TGTGCCAGCAGTTACGTTCTTGGGGGCTACGAGCAGTACTTC; CDR3aa: CASSYVLGGYEQYF
d_gene: TRBD1; v_gene: TRBV7-2; j_gene: TRBJ2-2; abundance: -; CDR3nt: TGTGCCAGCAGCTTGACCGACAGGGTTTTTGGTCACACCGGGGAGCTGTTTTTT; CDR3aa: CASSLTDRVFGHTGELFF
d_gene: TRBD2; v_gene: TRBV7-2; j_gene: TRBJ2-5; abundance: once; CDR3nt: TGTGCCAGCAGCTTAGTAGCGGGGGGGACGAAGACCCAGTACTTC; CDR3aa: CASSLVAGGTKTQYF
d_gene: -; v_gene: TRBV12-3/TRBV12-4; j_gene: TRBJ2-7; abundance: few; CDR3nt: TGTGCCAGCAGTTTCGAAGCCTACGAGCAGTACTTC; CDR3aa: CASSFEAYEQYF
d_gene: -; v_gene: TRBV27; j_gene: TRBJ2-3; abundance: -; CDR3nt: TGTGCCAGCGTTGCCTCGGATACGCAGTATTTT; CDR3aa: CASVASDTQYF
d_gene: -; v_gene: TRBV5-1; j_gene: TRBJ2-5; abundance: -; CDR3nt: TGCGCCAGCAGCTTGGAACAGTCCGTCCAAGAGACCCAGTACTTC; CDR3aa: CASSLEQSVQETQYF
d_gene: TRBD2; v_gene: TRBV11-2; j_gene: TRBJ2-2; abundance: few; CDR3nt: TGTGCCAGCAGCTTTCCGGGACTAGCGGGGGACGGGGAGCTGTTTTTT; CDR3aa: CASSFPGLAGDGELFF
d_gene: TRBD1; v_gene: TRBV19; j_gene: TRBJ1-4; abundance: -; CDR3nt: TGTGCCAGTAGCCCCCTGGACAGGGGGCACGAAAAACTGTTTTTT; CDR3aa: CASSPLDRGHEKLFF
d_gene: -; v_gene: TRBV5-1; j_gene: TRBJ2-2; abundance: few; CDR3nt: TGCGCCAGCAGCATAACTTCGAACACCGGGGAGCTGTTTTTT; CDR3aa: CASSITSNTGELFF
d_gene: -; v_gene: TRBV29-1; j_gene: TRBJ1-3; abundance: -; CDR3nt: TGCAGCGTCGTTACAGTGGAGGGAAACACCATATATTTT; CDR3aa: CSVVTVEGNTIYF
d_gene: TRBD1; v_gene: TRBV27; j_gene: TRBJ1-1; abundance: -; CDR3nt: TGTGCCAGTCGAAACAGGGGGCGAATGAACACTGAAGCTTTCTTT; CDR3aa: CASRNRGRMNTEAFF
d_gene: -; v_gene: TRBV4-1; j_gene: TRBJ1-6; abundance: medium-sized; CDR3nt: TGCGCCAGCAGCCACAGGTCGGGCTCCTATAATTCACCCCTCCACTTT; CDR3aa: CASSHRSGSYNSPLHF
d_gene: TRBD1; v_gene: TRBV4-1; j_gene: TRBJ2-7; abundance: few; CDR3nt: TGCGCCAGCAGCCAAGTGACAGGGGCTGCCTACGAGCAGTACTTC; CDR3aa: CASSQVTGAAYEQYF
d_gene: -; v_gene: TRBV7-9; j_gene: TRBJ1-4; abundance: -; CDR3nt: TGTGCCAGCAGCTTCCGTGATAATGAAAAACTGTTTTTT; CDR3aa: CASSFRDNEKLFF
d_gene: -; v_gene: TRBV11-2; j_gene: TRBJ2-2; abundance: -; CDR3nt: TGTGCCAGCAGCTCGCCTGTGGGACCGGTTAGGACCGGGGAGCTGTTTTTT; CDR3aa: CASSSPVGPVRTGELFF
d_gene: TRBD1; v_gene: TRBV6-1; j_gene: TRBJ1-4; abundance: few; CDR3nt: TGTGCCAGCAGTGAAGCTGGGTGGACAGGGGATCTAACTAATGAAAAACTGTTTTTT; CDR3aa: CASSEAGWTGDLTNEKLFF
d_gene: -; v_gene: TRBV6-1; j_gene: TRBJ1-5; abundance: -; CDR3nt: TGTGCCAGCAGTGAGAGGGCTCTTACCAGCAATCAGCCCCAGCATTTT; CDR3aa: CASSERALTSNQPQHF
d_gene: -; v_gene: TRBV9; j_gene: TRBJ1-1; abundance: -; CDR3nt: TGTGCCAGCAGCGTAGTTTCAGGGGTAAACACTGAAGCTTTCTTT; CDR3aa: CASSVVSGVNTEAFF
d_gene: -; v_gene: TRBV14; j_gene: TRBJ1-1; abundance: -; CDR3nt: TGTGCCAGCAGCCAAGAATTAGCTCTTGAGGCTTTCTTT; CDR3aa: CASSQELALEAFF
d_gene: TRBD2; v_gene: TRBV7-2; j_gene: TRBJ2-3; abundance: few; CDR3nt: TGTGCCAGCAGCCCCCTAGCGGGGGTTGCAGATACGCAGTATTTT; CDR3aa: CASSPLAGVADTQYF
d_gene: -; v_gene: TRBV12-3/TRBV12-4; j_gene: TRBJ2-7; abundance: -; CDR3nt: TGTGCCAGCAGTTCGCCCCGGGTCGGTTACGAGCAGTACTTC; CDR3aa: CASSSPRVGYEQYF
d_gene: -; v_gene: TRBV7-9; j_gene: TRBJ2-1; abundance: few; CDR3nt: TGTGCCAGCAGCGGATGGACGGAGAGCTCCTACAATGAGCAGTTCTTC; CDR3aa: CASSGWTESSYNEQFF
d_gene: TRBD1; v_gene: TRBV7-6; j_gene: TRBJ2-2; abundance: many; CDR3nt: TGTGCCAGCAGCCAAGGACAGGGACCACCCGGGGAGCTGTTTTTT; CDR3aa: CASSQGQGPPGELFF
d_gene: -; v_gene: TRBV9; j_gene: TRBJ1-6; abundance: -; CDR3nt: TGTGCCAGCAGCGTAGGTCAGGGGACTGGGTCACCCCTCCACTTT; CDR3aa: CASSVGQGTGSPLHF
d_gene: -; v_gene: TRBV4-3; j_gene: TRBJ1-5; abundance: -; CDR3nt: TGCGCCAGCAGCCAAGATTATGACCGGGGGCCCGGAGGGCAGCCCCAGCATTTT; CDR3aa: CASSQDYDRGPGGQPQHF
d_gene: TRBD2; v_gene: TRBV20-1; j_gene: TRBJ2-7; abundance: -; CDR3nt: TGCAGTGCTAGTTTCCCCCTAGCGGGGCCTACCTACGAGCAGTACTTC; CDR3aa: CSASFPLAGPTYEQYF
d_gene: -; v_gene: TRBV7-6; j_gene: TRBJ2-1; abundance: -; CDR3nt: TGTGCCAGCAGCCCACGACTCGTTAATGAGCAGTTCTTC; CDR3aa: CASSPRLVNEQFF
d_gene: -; v_gene: TRBV7-7; j_gene: TRBJ2-7; abundance: -; CDR3nt: TGTGCTAGCAGTTTGGGGGGGCAGGACGAGCAGTACTTC; CDR3aa: CASSLGGQDEQYF
d_gene: -; v_gene: TRBV14; j_gene: TRBJ1-2; abundance: -; CDR3nt: TGTGCCAGCAGCCAAGCTCGAGTTAGAGGCTACACCTTC; CDR3aa: CASSQARVRGYTF
d_gene: -; v_gene: TRBV7-2; j_gene: TRBJ2-7; abundance: few; CDR3nt: TGTGCCAGCAGTACACGATCCTACGAGCAGTACTTC; CDR3aa: CASSTRSYEQYF
d_gene: TRBD1; v_gene: TRBV7-8; j_gene: TRBJ1-4; abundance: few; CDR3nt: TGTGCCAGCAGCCCGGGGGCGGGACAGATATTTGCAACTAATGAAAAACTGTTTTTT; CDR3aa: CASSPGAGQIFATNEKLFF
d_gene: -; v_gene: TRBV12-3/TRBV12-4; j_gene: TRBJ1-1; abundance: -; CDR3nt: TGTGCCAGCAGTCCACCACAGAGGATGAACACTGAAGCTTTCTTT; CDR3aa: CASSPPQRMNTEAFF
d_gene: -; v_gene: TRBV12-3/TRBV12-4; j_gene: TRBJ1-1; abundance: few; CDR3nt: TGTGCCAGCGAGGGGCCAGGGATGAACACTGAAGCTTTCTTT; CDR3aa: CASEGPGMNTEAFF
d_gene: -; v_gene: TRBV11-2; j_gene: TRBJ1-1; abundance: once; CDR3nt: TGTGCCAGCAGCTTAGACGGGGCTGAAGCTTTCTTT; CDR3aa: CASSLDGAEAFF
d_gene: -; v_gene: TRBV6-2/TRBV6-3; j_gene: TRBJ1-1; abundance: few; CDR3nt: TGTGCCAGCAGTTACCCCACGGGACGGGAAATGAACACTGAAGCTTTCTTT; CDR3aa: CASSYPTGREMNTEAFF
d_gene: -; v_gene: TRBV27; j_gene: TRBJ2-5; abundance: few; CDR3nt: TGTGCCAGCAGTCCCCAGGAAGGGACGGAGACCCAGTACTTC; CDR3aa: CASSPQEGTETQYF
d_gene: TRBD1; v_gene: TRBV7-9; j_gene: TRBJ2-7; abundance: -; CDR3nt: TGTGCCAGCAGCCGCGGGACAGGGGGGTTGTACGAGCAGTACTTC; CDR3aa: CASSRGTGGLYEQYF
d_gene: -; v_gene: TRBV12-3/TRBV12-4; j_gene: TRBJ1-5; abundance: few; CDR3nt: TGTGCCAGCAGGTTCAGGGGAACGGATCAGCCCCAGCATTTT; CDR3aa: CASRFRGTDQPQHF
d_gene: TRBD2; v_gene: TRBV6-6; j_gene: TRBJ2-3; abundance: few; CDR3nt: TGTGCCAGCAGAGCCAAAAAAGCGGGGGGCCCAGATACGCAGTATTTT; CDR3aa: CASRAKKAGGPDTQYF
d_gene: -; v_gene: TRBV19; j_gene: TRBJ1-6; abundance: few; CDR3nt: TGTGCCAGTCGATTCGTCGGTAATTCACCCCTCCACTTT; CDR3aa: CASRFVGNSPLHF
d_gene: -; v_gene: TRBV6-1; j_gene: TRBJ2-2; abundance: -; CDR3nt: TGTGCCAGCACTAGACAGGCTTGGTCGAACACCGGGGAGCTGTTTTTT; CDR3aa: CASTRQAWSNTGELFF
d_gene: TRBD1; v_gene: TRBV27; j_gene: TRBJ1-3; abundance: -; CDR3nt: TGTGCCAGCAGTGCCGGGACAGGGGTTTTCTCTGGAAACACCATATATTTT; CDR3aa: CASSAGTGVFSGNTIYF
d_gene: -; v_gene: TRBV6-2/TRBV6-3; j_gene: TRBJ1-1; abundance: -; CDR3nt: TGTGCCAGCTTCAGGGTGGGGAACACTGAAGCTTTCTTT; CDR3aa: CASFRVGNTEAFF
d_gene: TRBD1; v_gene: TRBV27; j_gene: TRBJ1-5; abundance: -; CDR3nt: TGTGCCAGCAGTCCGGACAGGATTAGCAATCAGCCCCAGCATTTT; CDR3aa: CASSPDRISNQPQHF